The sample holds one count of the clone carrying this T cell receptor (beta chain). Germline CDR1 reads SGHTA; CDR2 reads FQGTGA. V was trimmed by 4 bases and J by 2 bases, leaving 14 bases between them. The CDR3 sequence is 16 residues long. This sample was included in a study of T cell responses to AZD1222 COVID-19 vaccine. Across the study: Combined were second doses at about 4 or about 12 weeks.

Sequencing used immunoSEQ multiplex PCR; TCRdb keeps in-frame clones, though not all of them. The sample has 35,000 or so clones; roughly 91% are singletons. This receptor was taken from an adult in good health. The chain combines TRBV7-3 with TRBJ2-2, with unresolved D. Here the sequenced sample was peripheral blood, taken on day 0 of AZD1222 vaccination. The CDR3, as DNA: TGTGCCAGCAGCTCGACACCTTCCCTTAACACCGGGGAGCTGTTTTTT. It is translated as CASSSTPSLNTGELFF.